This TCR beta chain was captured by sequencing in a study of cytomegalovirus exposure and HLA in healthy donors. Study summary: Earlier results showed 117 million unique TCR beta sequences derived from approximately 170 million T cells.

As regards this clone: Its matching antigen is unknown.

Findings and limits, study-wide: Highly shared sequence variants in one cluster were likely a sequencing artifact.

V dropped 5 bases and J dropped 3; count of bases not matched to a gene: 3. This CDR3 comprises 15 residues. The V gene's germline CDR1 is MRHNA and CDR2 SNTAGT. PCR employed 60 Vbeta and 13 Jbeta primers. Profiled with immunoSEQ multiplex PCR; TCRdb holds only in-frame clones, not every one. The sample holds some 65,000 clones; around 80% are singletons and the top ten take 3%. Sequencing used PBMCs. The source of this sequence is a girl aged 10 to 17 in good health and CMV-seropositive. The chain combines TRBV6-4 with TRBJ2-1; TRBD2 matches 11 bases. In DNA, the CDR3 is TGTGCCAGCAGTTTGGGGACTAGCGGCTACAATGAGCAGTTCTTC. Translated, it gives CASSLGTSGYNEQFF.